This is a list of T cell receptor beta chains from one sample in a study of blood T cell repertoires in COVID-19. Sequencing used immunoSEQ multiplex PCR; TCRdb keeps in-frame clones, though not all of them. Counted here are about 260,000 clones, 70% to 90% occurring once; the ten biggest clones make up roughly 4.5%. The sequenced material came from peripheral blood. The receptors here all came from a man between 60 and 75 years old who had recovered from COVID-19. Each CDR3 is given with its conserved first and last residue.

CDR3 protein: CASSPLNSNTEAFF
V gene: TRBV18
J gene: TRBJ1-1

CDR3 protein: CASRDPGTFTEAFF
V gene: TRBV27
J gene: TRBJ1-1

CDR3 protein: CASSCRDRDEKLFF
V gene: TRBV7-7
J gene: TRBJ1-4

CDR3 protein: CASSDRGAGELFF
V gene: TRBV9
J gene: TRBJ2-2

CDR3 protein: CASTPGTSTWGTEAFF
V gene: TRBV11-2
J gene: TRBJ1-1

CDR3 protein: CASSPAASVPDGYTF
V gene: TRBV10-2
J gene: TRBJ1-2

CDR3 protein: CASSYGTLPGGYTF
V gene: TRBV6-2/TRBV6-3
J gene: TRBJ1-2

CDR3 protein: CASSYSSGALYEQYF
V gene: TRBV6-2/TRBV6-3
J gene: TRBJ2-7

CDR3 protein: CASSLFGPRDEQYF
V gene: TRBV7-9
J gene: TRBJ2-7

CDR3 protein: CASSLGREAYNEQFF
V gene: TRBV7-9
J gene: TRBJ2-1

CDR3 protein: CATSDRTGAHCTDTQYF
V gene: TRBV24-1
J gene: TRBJ2-3

CDR3 protein: CASSQEAGGQYF
V gene: TRBV4-2
J gene: TRBJ2-5

CDR3 protein: CASSQAGANGKLFF
V gene: TRBV3-1/TRBV3-2
J gene: TRBJ1-4

CDR3 protein: CASSQRPFANTEAFF
V gene: TRBV6-5
J gene: TRBJ1-1

CDR3 protein: CASSQVLDEKLFF
V gene: TRBV4-2
J gene: TRBJ1-4

CDR3 protein: CASSESWGATNEKLFF
V gene: TRBV10-1
J gene: TRBJ1-4

CDR3 protein: CASSLEQILYNSPLHF
V gene: TRBV5-8
J gene: TRBJ1-6

CDR3 protein: CASSEGVKPQHF
V gene: TRBV6-2/TRBV6-3
J gene: TRBJ1-5

CDR3 protein: CASSYRQGTTEKLFF
V gene: TRBV5-6
J gene: TRBJ1-4

CDR3 protein: CASSLWANLNNEQFF
V gene: TRBV7-9
J gene: TRBJ2-1